The rows below give T cell receptor beta chains drawn from one sample of a study of regulatory T cells in long-lasting Graves disease. One entry per CDR3 protein results from TCRdb running MiXCR on the multiplex PCR reads. Of around 460,000 distinct CDR3 sequences in the sample, about 22% are singletons; the top ten hold over 10%. Sample: peripheral blood mononuclear cells (PBMCs), taken when the disease was refractory, from a patient treated with antithyroid drugs. The origin of the receptors is a female donor with Graves disease. The conserved cysteine and the conserved F or W are not part of the CDR3 here.

V gene: TRBV7-8; J gene: TRBJ2-2; CDR3 protein: ASSHLEGNRELF
V gene: TRBV20-1; J gene: TRBJ2-5; CDR3 protein: SAQDGTVQETQY
V gene: TRBV28; J gene: TRBJ2-7; CDR3 protein: ASSWGTLSSYEQY
V gene: TRBV6-1; J gene: TRBJ2-2; CDR3 protein: ASRSLAGVETGELF
V gene: TRBV19; J gene: TRBJ1-6; CDR3 protein: ASSIVARGWGISPLH
V gene: TRBV6-1; J gene: TRBJ2-1; CDR3 protein: ASKGGRFYNEQF
V gene: TRBV19; J gene: TRBJ2-6; CDR3 protein: ASRREGGANVLT
V gene: TRBV5-1; J gene: TRBJ2-7; CDR3 protein: ASSLEGEGREQY
V gene: TRBV28; J gene: TRBJ2-2; CDR3 protein: ASAHGAGELF
V gene: TRBV7-8; J gene: TRBJ2-7; CDR3 protein: ASSSLHEQY
V gene: TRBV13; J gene: TRBJ2-7; CDR3 protein: ASSSELGDEQY
V gene: TRBV25-1; J gene: TRBJ1-1; CDR3 protein: ATPWREKNTEAF
V gene: TRBV12-3/TRBV12-4; J gene: TRBJ1-5; CDR3 protein: ASRVGSSNQPQH
V gene: TRBV15; J gene: TRBJ1-2; CDR3 protein: ATSRDRDRGLGYT
V gene: TRBV10-3; J gene: TRBJ2-4; CDR3 protein: AISESMTGTSLAKNIQY
V gene: TRBV7-2; J gene: TRBJ2-1; CDR3 protein: ASRLARNEQF
V gene: TRBV12-3/TRBV12-4; J gene: TRBJ1-1; CDR3 protein: ASSSGAGGPVGTEAF
V gene: TRBV11-2; J gene: TRBJ1-6; CDR3 protein: ATSGQGEGLLPLH
V gene: TRBV6-2/TRBV6-3; J gene: TRBJ2-5; CDR3 protein: ASCSRRETQY
V gene: TRBV7-2; J gene: TRBJ2-7; CDR3 protein: ASMTLGTGRYEQY
V gene: TRBV5-1; J gene: TRBJ2-7; CDR3 protein: ASSAIAGVGDEQY
V gene: TRBV28; J gene: TRBJ2-6; CDR3 protein: ASSFISSGANVLT
V gene: TRBV5-1; J gene: TRBJ1-1; CDR3 protein: ASSSGPGRNTEAF
V gene: TRBV9; J gene: TRBJ1-5; CDR3 protein: ASSVGGGNQPQH
V gene: TRBV7-2; J gene: TRBJ1-1; CDR3 protein: ASSLPGIMNTEAF
V gene: TRBV28; J gene: -; CDR3 protein: ASRPLGTVSPTNEQF
V gene: TRBV2; J gene: TRBJ1-1; CDR3 protein: ASSAVRGQRAPAF
V gene: TRBV9; J gene: TRBJ1-5; CDR3 protein: ASSPRDPSEPQH
V gene: TRBV11-2; J gene: TRBJ1-1; CDR3 protein: ASSHIRGRNTEAF
V gene: TRBV5-1; J gene: TRBJ2-5; CDR3 protein: ASRRTGGTYQETQY
V gene: TRBV7-9; J gene: TRBJ2-5; CDR3 protein: ASSLSRVTDRETQY
V gene: TRBV5-6; J gene: TRBJ1-5; CDR3 protein: ASSLTRGGLLPTSNQPQH
V gene: TRBV9; J gene: TRBJ2-6; CDR3 protein: ASSGTGISPFRANVLT
V gene: TRBV3-1; J gene: TRBJ2-5; CDR3 protein: ASSQWQETQY
V gene: TRBV20-1; J gene: TRBJ2-5; CDR3 protein: SAGGTSGQETQY
V gene: TRBV6-5; J gene: TRBJ1-1; CDR3 protein: ASSYEGTDRLPMNTEAF
V gene: TRBV27; J gene: TRBJ2-5; CDR3 protein: ASCRGQETQY
V gene: TRBV6-1; J gene: TRBJ2-3; CDR3 protein: ASRSRSGSVSDTQY
V gene: TRBV19; J gene: TRBJ2-3; CDR3 protein: ASSIGPDTDTQY
V gene: TRBV10-3; J gene: TRBJ2-5; CDR3 protein: AIRPASVRETQY
V gene: TRBV2; J gene: TRBJ1-4; CDR3 protein: AIETGGSNEKLF
V gene: TRBV7-3; J gene: TRBJ1-2; CDR3 protein: ASSHRQGSGGYGYT
V gene: TRBV13; J gene: TRBJ2-7; CDR3 protein: ASSFTRYEQY
V gene: TRBV30; J gene: TRBJ2-5; CDR3 protein: AWNWWDQETQY
V gene: TRBV7-8; J gene: TRBJ1-2; CDR3 protein: ASSLSTGNYGYT
V gene: TRBV7-9; J gene: TRBJ2-7; CDR3 protein: ASSLASTKAETGTGRTYEQY
V gene: TRBV7-2; J gene: TRBJ1-2; CDR3 protein: ASSHFGDRVH
V gene: TRBV7-9; J gene: TRBJ2-7; CDR3 protein: ASTPGPSSYEQY
V gene: TRBV7-2; J gene: TRBJ2-5; CDR3 protein: ASSPLRGGRETQY
V gene: TRBV6-1; J gene: TRBJ2-2; CDR3 protein: ASSKGSGGTGELF
V gene: TRBV28; J gene: TRBJ2-7; CDR3 protein: ASSLEVETYEQY
V gene: TRBV12-3/TRBV12-4; J gene: TRBJ2-6; CDR3 protein: ASTGGAGANVLT
V gene: TRBV28; J gene: TRBJ1-1; CDR3 protein: ASSRRQMNTEAF
V gene: TRBV7-6; J gene: TRBJ1-6; CDR3 protein: ASSLTGGDNSPLH